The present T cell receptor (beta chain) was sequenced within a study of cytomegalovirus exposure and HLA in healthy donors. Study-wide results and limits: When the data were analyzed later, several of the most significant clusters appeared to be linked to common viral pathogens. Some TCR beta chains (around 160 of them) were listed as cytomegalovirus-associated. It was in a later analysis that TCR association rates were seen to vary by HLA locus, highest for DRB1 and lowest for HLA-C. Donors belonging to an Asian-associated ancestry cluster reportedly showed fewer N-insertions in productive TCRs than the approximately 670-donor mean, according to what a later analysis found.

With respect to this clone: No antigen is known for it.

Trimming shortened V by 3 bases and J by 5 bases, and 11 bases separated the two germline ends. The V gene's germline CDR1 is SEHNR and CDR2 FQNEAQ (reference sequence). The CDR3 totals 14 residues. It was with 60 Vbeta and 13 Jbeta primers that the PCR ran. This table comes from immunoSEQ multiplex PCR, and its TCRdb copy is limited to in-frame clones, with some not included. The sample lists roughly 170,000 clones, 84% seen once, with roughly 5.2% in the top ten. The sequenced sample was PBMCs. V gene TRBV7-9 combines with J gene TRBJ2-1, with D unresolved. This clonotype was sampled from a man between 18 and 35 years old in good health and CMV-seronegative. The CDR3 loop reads CASSLRLTDNEQFF. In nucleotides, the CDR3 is TGTGCCAGCAGCTTGAGGCTCACCGACAATGAGCAGTTCTTC.